A single TCR beta chain is shown here with its context. It lacks a known antigen. The input lacks base qualities; no much larger clone sits a single base away. The sample originates from a study of T-cell memory formation after mild COVID-19 (dated by TCRdb to the early 2020s). For the wider study: TCR sequence clusters from the two donors were largely donor specific. Longitudinal TCRalpha and TCRbeta repertoire sequencing tracked T-cell clones expanding and contracting after mild COVID-19 in a couple of donors. Two young, previously healthy adult volunteers made up the cohort, one male and one female. Broad study findings and their caveats: From day 15 to 85, contracting clones showed balanced CD4/CD8 phenotypes, whereas a second wave of clones that expanded from day 15 to 37 leaned towards CD4+. Contracting CD4+ clones were located mainly in the CM and EM memory subsets, whereas CD8+ clones were found to be enriched in EMRA. Only a couple of mild cases were covered in the study, and larger cohorts including severe cases with pre-infection samples were considered necessary. The second-wave clones that peaked on day 37 were not confirmed to be SARS-CoV-2 specific. Some responding clones were found in pre-infection memory, which suggests that pre-existing cross-reactive memory T cells took part in the SARS-CoV-2 response.

Sequenced on an Illumina NovaSeq 6000. Using 5'RACE with constant-segment primers, TCRalpha and TCRbeta cDNA libraries were constructed, with sample barcodes and unique molecular identifiers added in the process. RNA was extracted from every sample with Trizol reagent. Libraries were amplified in two PCR steps, with a second sample barcode and Illumina TruSeq adapters added in the second step. Libraries were sequenced on an Illumina NovaSeq with 2 x 150 bp paired-end reads. Concerning the study's data processing: Demultiplexing of reads and collapsing into UMI-guided consensus sequences were performed with migec v1.2.7. Using mixcr v2.1.11, UMI consensuses were aligned to TRA and TRB V and J templates and then assembled into clonotypes. Expanded or contracted clonotypes were those called significant by both edgeR and NoisET, with noise models trained on biological replicates. For edgeR calls, the thresholds were a false discovery rate-adjusted p below 0.01 and a log2 fold-change of 1. As an exploratory analysis of dynamics, max-normalized trajectories of the 1000 most abundant clonotypes were examined with PCA combined with hierarchical clustering. The CD4 or CD8 phenotype of responding clones was assigned using the separately sequenced CD4+ and CD8+ repertoires. TCRdb applied fastp at Q25 and MiXCR to the public reads, then kept only in-frame beta chains. One record per CDR3 amino acid sequence lists the most common genes and DNA. The V and J calls were determined by TCRdb, not by the authors. This sample gives some 250,000 distinct CDR3 sequences in total; about a sixth of them show up just once. More than 20% of the sample comes from the top ten.

Ficoll-Paque density gradient centrifugation was used to isolate PBMCs. The germline V gene yields MNHEY for CDR1 and SVGEGT for CDR2. V is cut by 1 base and J by 4 bases, and the space between the germline ends is 10 bases. Inclusive of the bounding cysteine and phenylalanine, the CDR3 is 14 residues long. Only CDR3 DNA is held: 42 bases, read in frame from base 1. The chain is encoded by TRBV6-2 or TRBV6-3 joined to TRBJ1-2; the D segment cannot be called with confidence. The TCR was taken from a man between 18 and 35 years old who had mild COVID-19 (a few samples of this study predate the infection). The sample titles of this study are shuffled in the database, so cell type and time point are left out; the donor was told from shared clones. Sequenced material: PBMCs or a T cell subset sorted from them (not recorded which). The bases read TGTGCCAGCAGTTACTTTGGGAAGACCTATGGCTACACCTTC. It specifies CASSYFGKTYGYTF.